The TCR beta chain under discussion was sequenced for a study of T cells after yellow fever vaccination (dated by TCRdb to between 2018 and 2021). Regarding the research as a whole: The SMART-Seq v4 Ultra Low Input RNA kit was used to prepare libraries from fractions with low cell numbers. Bulk TCR alpha and beta repertoires were sequenced longitudinally to track T-cell clones before and after primary and booster YFV17D yellow fever vaccination. Two healthy male donors made up the cohort, one aged 18 to 30 years and the other aged 30 to 40 years. Blood samples were taken at several timepoints before and after primary and secondary immunization, and bulk PBMC replicates and cell subsets were isolated.

This specimen's treatment or condition label, per the study, means: live attenuated yellow fever vaccine strain. At every blood-draw timepoint, two biological replicates of bulk PBMCs were collected. PBMCs were isolated from peripheral blood using a standard Ficoll-Paque protocol. RNA was extracted with TriZol from bulk PBMCs, CD4 and CD8 fractions, and dextramer-positive and dextramer-negative fractions. Reading the germline V gene (reference sequence) gives CDR1 LNHNV and CDR2 YYDKDF. Relative to germline, V is 0 bases shorter and J is 0 bases shorter, with 12 bases between their ends. The CDR3 measures 17 amino acids from cysteine to phenylalanine. This entry keeps only the CDR3 DNA: 51 bases, framed from base 1. Overall study outcomes, separate from this receptor: A small fraction of clonotypes showed up in both the CD4 and CD8 compartments, probably as a result of convergent recombination. Only a couple of donors were included in the study, so the extent to which the findings can be generalized is limited. The secondary T-cell response was weaker than the primary response but faster, peaking on day 5 instead of day 15. Computational filtering was needed because FACS-sorted repertoires could contain abundant contaminating clonotypes from the bulk population. Most clones expanded after primary vaccination (around 96% of CD4 and 70% to 90% of CD8) were re-detected after the booster, suggesting that broad memory maintenance occurred.

The sample holds a few counts of this clonotype. The clone's antigen remains unknown. No per-base quality is available; no much larger clone lies one base away. The reads were generated on an Illumina NovaSeq 6000. TCR cDNA was synthesized by 5'RACE template switching, through which a universal primer site and unique molecular identifiers were introduced. cDNA synthesis was primed from both the TCR alpha and TCR beta constant segments. Library amplification used two PCR steps, and the second PCR step added sample barcodes and sequencing adapters. Libraries were sequenced on Illumina HiSeq 2500 (2x100 bp) or NovaSeq (2x150 bp). The original pipeline was this. MIGEC handled demultiplexing of reads and collapsing into UMI consensus sequences, while MiXCR performed V(D)J alignment. Clonotypes responding to the vaccine were identified with edgeR on replicate PBMC samples, with the criteria of FDR below 0.01 and a log2 fold change above 5 up to day 15. Bulk clonotypes were assigned CD4 or CD8 identity according to which sequenced CD4 or CD8 repertoire held them at higher abundance. The public reads were reanalyzed by TCRdb: fastp trimming at Q25, MiXCR alignment, in-frame beta chains only. One record per CDR3 amino acid sequence lists the most common genes and DNA. TCRdb's processing, not the study's, gives the V and J calls here. Present in this sample are some 420,000 distinct CDR3 sequences, around 19% of which were seen just once. The ten largest account for roughly a sixth of the sample.

The material sequenced was PBMCs, taken before the yellow fever booster vaccination. This TCR was sampled from a man in his late teens or twenties who received the YFV17D yellow fever vaccine. The rearranged segments are TRBV15 and TRBJ1-5; no confident D gene assignment can be made. CDR3 protein: CATSRDWGVASNQPQHF. The nucleotide sequence reads TGTGCCACCAGCAGAGATTGGGGAGTGGCTAGCAATCAGCCCCAGCATTTT.